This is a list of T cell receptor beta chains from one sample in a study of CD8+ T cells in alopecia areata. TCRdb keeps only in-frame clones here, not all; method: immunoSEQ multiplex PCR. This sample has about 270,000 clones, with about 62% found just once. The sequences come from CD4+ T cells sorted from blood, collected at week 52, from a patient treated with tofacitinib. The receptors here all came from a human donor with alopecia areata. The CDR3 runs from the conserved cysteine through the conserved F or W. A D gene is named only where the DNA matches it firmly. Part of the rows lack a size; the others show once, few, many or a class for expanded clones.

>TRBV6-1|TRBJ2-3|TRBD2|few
TGTGCCAGCAGTGGACTAGCGGGGGGGCCTGTTACGCAGTATTTT
CASSGLAGGPVTQYF
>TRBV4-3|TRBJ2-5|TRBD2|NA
TGCGCCAGCAGCCAGGGACCGGGACTAGCGGGGGGCCCAGCAGAGACCCAGTACTTC
CASSQGPGLAGGPAETQYF
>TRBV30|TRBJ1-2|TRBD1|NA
TGTGCCTGGAGTGTACTAGGGGGCTCGGGCTATGGCTACACCTTC
CAWSVLGGSGYGYTF
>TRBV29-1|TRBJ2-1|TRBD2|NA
TGCAGCGTTGAGTTGCGGGGGGCCTACAATGAGCAGTTCTTC
CSVELRGAYNEQFF
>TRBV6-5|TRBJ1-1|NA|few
TGTGCCAGCAGTCGAGGCACTGAAGCTTTCTTT
CASSRGTEAFF
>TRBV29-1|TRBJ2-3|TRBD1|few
TGCAGCGCTCGGACAGGGAGTATGACAGATACGCAGTATTTT
CSARTGSMTDTQYF
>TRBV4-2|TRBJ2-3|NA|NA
TGTGCCAGCAGCCAAGAGGGGCTGGTCGAGCAGTATTTT
CASSQEGLVEQYF
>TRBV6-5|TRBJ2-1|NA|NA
TGTGCCAGCAGTTACTCGAGCCAGACCTACAATGAGCAGTTCTTC
CASSYSSQTYNEQFF
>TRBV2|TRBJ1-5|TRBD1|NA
TGTGCCAGCAGTGACCGACAGGGTAATCAGCCCCAGCATTTT
CASSDRQGNQPQHF
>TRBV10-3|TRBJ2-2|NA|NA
TGTGCCATCAGTGCTGTACGGGACACCGGGGAGCTGTTTTTT
CAISAVRDTGELFF
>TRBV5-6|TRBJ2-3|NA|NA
TGTGCCAGCAGCTTGTCACTTACAGATACGCAGTATTTT
CASSLSLTDTQYF
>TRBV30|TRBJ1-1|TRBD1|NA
TGTGCCTGGAGTGTTGGGACAGGGACCACTGAAGCTTTCTTT
CAWSVGTGTTEAFF
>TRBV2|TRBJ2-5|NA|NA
TGTGCCAGCAGTCCCCGGACCCCGGGGGAGACCCAGTACTTC
CASSPRTPGETQYF
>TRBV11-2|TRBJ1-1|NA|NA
TGTGCCAGCAGCCCATTCATGGGGCAGTTGAACACTGAAGCTTTCTTT
CASSPFMGQLNTEAFF
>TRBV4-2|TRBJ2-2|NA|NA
TGTGCCAGCAGCCCGGCCGGGACACGCGTTACCGGGGAGCTGTTTTTT
CASSPAGTRVTGELFF
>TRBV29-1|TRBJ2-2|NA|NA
TGCAGCGTTGATAAAGGGAACACCGGGGAGCTGTTTTTT
CSVDKGNTGELFF
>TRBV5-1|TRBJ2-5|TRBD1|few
TGCGCCAGCAGCCGAACCGGGACAGGTGAAGAGACCCAGTACTTC
CASSRTGTGEETQYF
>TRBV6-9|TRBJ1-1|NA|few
TGTGCGCCACCCAACACTGAAGCTTTCTTT
CAPPNTEAFF
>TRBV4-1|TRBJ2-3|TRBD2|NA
TGCGCCAGCAGCCAAGATCCTAGCGGGGGCACAGATACGCAGTATTTT
CASSQDPSGGTDTQYF
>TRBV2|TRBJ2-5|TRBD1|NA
TGTGCCAGCGTTGACAGGGGGCGCGGAGAGACCCAGTACTTC
CASVDRGRGETQYF
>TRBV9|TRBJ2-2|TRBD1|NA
TGTGCCAGCAGCCCAAGGACAGGGAACACCGGGGAGCTGTTTTTT
CASSPRTGNTGELFF
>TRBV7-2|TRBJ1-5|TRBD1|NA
TGTGCCAGCAGCTTTGAGGGGGCCGGACAGCCCCAGCATTTT
CASSFEGAGQPQHF
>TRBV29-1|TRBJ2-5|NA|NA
TGCAGCGTGGACGACTGGTACTTC
CSVDDWYF
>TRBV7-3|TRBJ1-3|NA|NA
TGTGCCAGCAGCGACAGGCTCTCTGGAAACACCATATATTTT
CASSDRLSGNTIYF
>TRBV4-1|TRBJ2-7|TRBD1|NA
TGCGCCAGCAGCCGACAACTTCTTCGGGACAGGGAAACCTACGAGCAGTACTTC
CASSRQLLRDRETYEQYF
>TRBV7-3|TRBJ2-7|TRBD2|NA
TGTGCCAGCAGCTTAGGGAGCGGGGCCCACGAGCAGTACTTC
CASSLGSGAHEQYF
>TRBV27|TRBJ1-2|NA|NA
TGTGCCAGCAGTCCCCATGGTAACTATGGCTACACCTTC
CASSPHGNYGYTF
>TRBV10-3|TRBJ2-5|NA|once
TGTGCCATCAGTGAATCCGGTGATACCCAGTACTTC
CAISESGDTQYF
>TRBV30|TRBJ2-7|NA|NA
TGTGCCTGGAGTCCTAACCGGGACACCACCTACGAGCAGTACTTC
CAWSPNRDTTYEQYF
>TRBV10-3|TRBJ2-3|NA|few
TGTGCCAGTACAGGCGGTAGCACAGATACGCAGTATTTT
CASTGGSTDTQYF
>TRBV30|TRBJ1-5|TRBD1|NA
TGTGCCTGGTCGCAGGGGGCGCGGCAGCCCCAGCATTTT
CAWSQGARQPQHF
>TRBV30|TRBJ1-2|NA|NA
TGTGCCTGGAGCCGACCGTATGGCTACACCTTC
CAWSRPYGYTF
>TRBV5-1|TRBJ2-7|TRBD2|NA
TGCGCCAGCAGCCCTCTAACTGCTACGGGGGGCTACGAGCAGTACTTC
CASSPLTATGGYEQYF
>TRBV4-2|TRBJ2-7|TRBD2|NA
TGTGCCAGCAGCCAAGATACTAGCGGCTCCTACGAGCAGTACTTC
CASSQDTSGSYEQYF
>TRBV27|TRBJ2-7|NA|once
TGTGCCAGCAGTTGGGCAGGAGGAACCTACGAGCAGTACTTC
CASSWAGGTYEQYF
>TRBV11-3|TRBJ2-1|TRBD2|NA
TGTGCCAGCAGCGCCCGACTAGCGGGTAACAATGAGCAGTTCTTC
CASSARLAGNNEQFF
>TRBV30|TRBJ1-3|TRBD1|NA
TGTGCCTGGACAGGGGGAAGCACCATATATTTT
CAWTGGSTIYF
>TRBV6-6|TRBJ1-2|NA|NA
TGTGCCAGCACCCAAGGTTCTTCCGGTTTTGGCTACACCTTC
CASTQGSSGFGYTF
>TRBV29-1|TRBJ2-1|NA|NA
TGCAGCGTTGAACCGATGGACACTGAGCAGTTCTTC
CSVEPMDTEQFF
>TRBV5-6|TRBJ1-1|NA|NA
TGTGCCAGCAGCTTTGTGAGGGCCCAATGGACTGAAGCTTTCTTT
CASSFVRAQWTEAFF